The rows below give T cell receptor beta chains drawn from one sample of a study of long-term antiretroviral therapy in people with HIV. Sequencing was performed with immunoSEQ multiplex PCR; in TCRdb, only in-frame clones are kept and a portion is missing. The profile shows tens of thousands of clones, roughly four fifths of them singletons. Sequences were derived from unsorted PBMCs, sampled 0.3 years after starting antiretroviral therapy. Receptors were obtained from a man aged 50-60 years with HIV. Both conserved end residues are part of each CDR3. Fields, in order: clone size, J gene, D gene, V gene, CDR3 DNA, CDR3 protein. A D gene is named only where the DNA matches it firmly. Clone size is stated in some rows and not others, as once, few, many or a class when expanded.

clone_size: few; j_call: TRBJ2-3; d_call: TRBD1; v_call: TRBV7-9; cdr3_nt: TGTGCCAGCAGCTCGGGACAGACCTTCGGAGATACGCAGTATTTT; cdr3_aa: CASSSGQTFGDTQYF
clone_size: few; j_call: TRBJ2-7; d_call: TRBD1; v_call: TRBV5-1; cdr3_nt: TGCGCCAGCAGCCTGGACAGGGGGGACGAGCAGTACTTC; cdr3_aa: CASSLDRGDEQYF
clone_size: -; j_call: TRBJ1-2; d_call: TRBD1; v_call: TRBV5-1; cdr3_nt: TGCGCCAGCAGCGGCGGGACAGGGGACTTTTATGGCTACACCTTC; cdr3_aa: CASSGGTGDFYGYTF
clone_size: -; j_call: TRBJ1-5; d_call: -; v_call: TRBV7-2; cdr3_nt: TGTGCCAGCAGCTTAGGACGGTTCAATCAGCCCCAGCATTTT; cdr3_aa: CASSLGRFNQPQHF
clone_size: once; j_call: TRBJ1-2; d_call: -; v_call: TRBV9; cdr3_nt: TGTGCCAGCAGCGTAGGCAGAAAGGATGGCTACACCTTC; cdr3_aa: CASSVGRKDGYTF
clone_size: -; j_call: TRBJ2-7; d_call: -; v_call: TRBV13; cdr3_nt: TGTGCCAGCAGCTTCAGACAGAGCTCCTACGAGCAGTACTTC; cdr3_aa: CASSFRQSSYEQYF
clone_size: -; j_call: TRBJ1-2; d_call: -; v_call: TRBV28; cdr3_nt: TGTGCCAGCAGTTTTAGGGGAAACTATGGCTACACCTTC; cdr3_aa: CASSFRGNYGYTF
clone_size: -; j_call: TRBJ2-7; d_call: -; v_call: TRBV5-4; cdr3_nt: TGTGCCAGCAGCTTGGGGACAGCACACTCCCCCTACGAGCAGTACTTC; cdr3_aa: CASSLGTAHSPYEQYF
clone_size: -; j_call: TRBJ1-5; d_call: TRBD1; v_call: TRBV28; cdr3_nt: TGTGCCAGCAGCCCGGGACAGAGAACCCAGCCCCAGCATTTT; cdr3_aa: CASSPGQRTQPQHF
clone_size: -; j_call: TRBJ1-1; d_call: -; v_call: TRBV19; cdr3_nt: TGTGCCAGTAGTCCCGGCAGACCGAGCACTGAAGCTTTCTTT; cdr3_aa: CASSPGRPSTEAFF
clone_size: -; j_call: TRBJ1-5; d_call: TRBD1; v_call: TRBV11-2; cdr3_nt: TGTGCCAGCAGCTCGTCCGGGACAGGGGGATTTAGCAATCAGCCCCAGCATTTT; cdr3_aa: CASSSSGTGGFSNQPQHF
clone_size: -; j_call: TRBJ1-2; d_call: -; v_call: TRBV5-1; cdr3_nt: TGCGCCAGCAGCTTGGAAGGAGCGGGTGTCTATGGCTACACCTTC; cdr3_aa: CASSLEGAGVYGYTF
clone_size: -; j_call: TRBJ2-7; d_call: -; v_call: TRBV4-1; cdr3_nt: TGCGCCAGCAGCCGGGACATGAGGCGTGGATCCTACGAGCAGTACTTC; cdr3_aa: CASSRDMRRGSYEQYF
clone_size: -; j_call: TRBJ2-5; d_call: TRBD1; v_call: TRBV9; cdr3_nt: TGTGCCAGCAGCGTATGGGACAGAACCCAAGAGACCCAGTACTTC; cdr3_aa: CASSVWDRTQETQYF
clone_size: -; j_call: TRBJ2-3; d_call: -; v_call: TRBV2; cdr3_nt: TGTGCCAGCCAGGAGGGGTTTTACACAGATACGCAGTATTTT; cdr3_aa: CASQEGFYTDTQYF
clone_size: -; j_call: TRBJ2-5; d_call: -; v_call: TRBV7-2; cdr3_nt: TGTGCCAGCAGCTTAGTGTCATCTGGGGAGACCCAGTACTTC; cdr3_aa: CASSLVSSGETQYF
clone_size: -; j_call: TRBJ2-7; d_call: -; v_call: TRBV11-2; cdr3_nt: TGTGCCAGCAGCTTAGGATCCGGGCTGGCCTACGAGCAGTACTTC; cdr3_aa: CASSLGSGLAYEQYF
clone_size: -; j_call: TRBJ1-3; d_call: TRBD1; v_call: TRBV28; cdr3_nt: TGTGCCAGCACGACAGGGGGGAGCGGAAACACCATATATTTT; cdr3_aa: CASTTGGSGNTIYF
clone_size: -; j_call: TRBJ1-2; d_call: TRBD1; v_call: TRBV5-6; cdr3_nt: TGTGCCAGCAGCTTGGGGACAGGGATGAGCCTCTATGGCTACACCTTC; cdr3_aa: CASSLGTGMSLYGYTF
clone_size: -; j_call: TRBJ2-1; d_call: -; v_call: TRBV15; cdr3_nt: TGTGCCACCAGCAGAGATCTCCCGCCCGGTGAGCAGTTCTTC; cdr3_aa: CATSRDLPPGEQFF
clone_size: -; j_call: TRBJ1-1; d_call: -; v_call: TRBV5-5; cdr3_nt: TGTGCCAGCAGCTTGTCGGTGCGGGGCACTGAAGCTTTCTTT; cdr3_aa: CASSLSVRGTEAFF
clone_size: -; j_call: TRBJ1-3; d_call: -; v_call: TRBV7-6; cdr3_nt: TGTGCCAGCAGCCTCGGACGGTCCTCTGGAAACACCATATATTTT; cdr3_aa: CASSLGRSSGNTIYF
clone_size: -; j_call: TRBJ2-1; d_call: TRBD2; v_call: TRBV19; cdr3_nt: TGTGCCAGTACCCGAGAAGCGGGGTTCTACAATGAGCAGTTCTTC; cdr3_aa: CASTREAGFYNEQFF
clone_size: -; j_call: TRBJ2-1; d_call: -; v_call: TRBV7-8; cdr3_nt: TGTGCCAGCAGCTGGGACCCAGCAATTAGTCAGTTCTTC; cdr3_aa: CASSWDPAISQFF
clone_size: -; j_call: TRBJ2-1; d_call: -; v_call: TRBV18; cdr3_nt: TGTGCCAGCTCACCACCTATCCGCGCAAATGAGCAGTTCTTC; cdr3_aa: CASSPPIRANEQFF
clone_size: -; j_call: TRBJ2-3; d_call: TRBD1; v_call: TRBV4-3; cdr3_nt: TGCGCCAGCAGCCAAGACCCGACAGGGCGGAGCACAGATACGCAGTATTTT; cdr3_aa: CASSQDPTGRSTDTQYF
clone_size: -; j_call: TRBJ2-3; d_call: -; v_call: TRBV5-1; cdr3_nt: TGCGCCAGCAGCTTATCTGCCACAGATACGCAGTATTTT; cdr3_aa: CASSLSATDTQYF
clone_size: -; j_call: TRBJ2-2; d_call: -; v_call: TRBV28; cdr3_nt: TGTGCCAGCAGTTTATTGGGGGCCGGGGAGCTGTTTTTT; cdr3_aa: CASSLLGAGELFF
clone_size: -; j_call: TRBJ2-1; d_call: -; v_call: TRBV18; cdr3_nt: TGTGCCAGCTCAGGGGGTCAGTACAATGAGCAGTTCTTC; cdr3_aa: CASSGGQYNEQFF
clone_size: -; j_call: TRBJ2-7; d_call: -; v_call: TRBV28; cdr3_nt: TGTGCCAGCAGTTCTGTATTCAATCAGGGTCAGAGAGACGAGCAGTACTTC; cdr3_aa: CASSSVFNQGQRDEQYF
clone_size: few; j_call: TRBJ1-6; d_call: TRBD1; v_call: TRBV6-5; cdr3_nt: TGTGCCAGCAGTACAGGGGGCAGGTCACCCCTCCACTTT; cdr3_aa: CASSTGGRSPLHF
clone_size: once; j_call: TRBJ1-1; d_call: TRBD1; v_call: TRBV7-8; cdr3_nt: TGTGCCAGCAGCGGAGACAGGGGTTTGGCTGAAGCTTTCTTT; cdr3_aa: CASSGDRGLAEAFF
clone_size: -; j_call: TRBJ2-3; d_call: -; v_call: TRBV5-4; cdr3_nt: TGTGCCAGCAGCTTGCCGAGCACAGATACGCAGTATTTT; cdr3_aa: CASSLPSTDTQYF
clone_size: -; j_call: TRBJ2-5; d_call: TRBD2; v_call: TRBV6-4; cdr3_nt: TGTGCCAGCAGTGACTTGGGACTAGCGGGGGGGATACAAGAGACCCAGTACTTC; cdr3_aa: CASSDLGLAGGIQETQYF
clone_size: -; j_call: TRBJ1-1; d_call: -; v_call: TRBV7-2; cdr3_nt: TGTGCCAGCAGCTTAGCAGCAGGGACGAACACTGAAGCTTTCTTT; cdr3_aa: CASSLAAGTNTEAFF
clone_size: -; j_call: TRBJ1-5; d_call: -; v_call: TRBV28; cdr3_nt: TGTGCCGGGGGACTCCCTGGGAATCAGCCCCAGCATTTT; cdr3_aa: CAGGLPGNQPQHF
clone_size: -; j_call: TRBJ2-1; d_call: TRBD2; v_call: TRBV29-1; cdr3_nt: TGCAGCGTCGCAGGGGGGACTAGCGGGGTGCGGGCGAATGAGCAGTTCTTC; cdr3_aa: CSVAGGTSGVRANEQFF
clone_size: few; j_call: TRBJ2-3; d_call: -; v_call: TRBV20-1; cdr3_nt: TGCAGTGCTAGAGTGGGGGGTAATCGGTATTTT; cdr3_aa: CSARVGGNRYF
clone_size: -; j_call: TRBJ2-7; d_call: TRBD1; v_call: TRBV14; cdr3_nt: TGTGCCAGCAGCCAAAGACAGGGGTTTACCTCCTACGAGCAGTACTTC; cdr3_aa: CASSQRQGFTSYEQYF
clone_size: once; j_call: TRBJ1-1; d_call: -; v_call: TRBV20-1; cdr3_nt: TGCAGTGCTCCAGGGCGCGGTGAAGCTTTCTTT; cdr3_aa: CSAPGRGEAFF
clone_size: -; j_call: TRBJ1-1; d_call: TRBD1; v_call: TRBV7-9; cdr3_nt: TGTGCCAGCAGCTTCACAGGGGCCTCGAACACTGAAGCTTTCTTT; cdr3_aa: CASSFTGASNTEAFF
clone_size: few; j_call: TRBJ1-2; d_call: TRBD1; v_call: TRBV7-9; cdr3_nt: TGTGCCAGCACCCCGACAGGGGGCGGCTATGGCTACACCTTC; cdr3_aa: CASTPTGGGYGYTF